This T cell receptor beta chain derives from a study of cytomegalovirus exposure and HLA in healthy donors. Study outcomes and limitations: The tendency of first-cohort TCR clusters to co-occur in the 120 or so validation repertoires was the finding of a later analysis.

The V end lost 4 bases, the J end lost 3 bases, and 23 bases lay between the germline ends. The CDR3 consists of 17 residues. Germline V gives CDR1 SGHRS, CDR2 YFSETQ. The donors were members of the validation cohort comprising 100 to 150 subjects, separate from the approximately 670-subject first cohort. Method: immunoSEQ multiplex PCR; TCRdb's copy keeps in-frame clones and lacks some. The data show about 360,000 clones, about nine tenths seen once. On this clone itself: No antigen is known for it.

Specimen: PBMCs. The clonotype comes from a young woman in good health and CMV-seronegative. The chain carries TRBV5-1 and TRBJ2-7; maybe TRBD1 (6 bases). This CDR3 is CASSLKEGHSGFYEQYF. In DNA form, the CDR3 reads TGCGCCAGCAGCCTGAAAGAGGGACACTCCGGGTTCTACGAGCAGTACTTC.